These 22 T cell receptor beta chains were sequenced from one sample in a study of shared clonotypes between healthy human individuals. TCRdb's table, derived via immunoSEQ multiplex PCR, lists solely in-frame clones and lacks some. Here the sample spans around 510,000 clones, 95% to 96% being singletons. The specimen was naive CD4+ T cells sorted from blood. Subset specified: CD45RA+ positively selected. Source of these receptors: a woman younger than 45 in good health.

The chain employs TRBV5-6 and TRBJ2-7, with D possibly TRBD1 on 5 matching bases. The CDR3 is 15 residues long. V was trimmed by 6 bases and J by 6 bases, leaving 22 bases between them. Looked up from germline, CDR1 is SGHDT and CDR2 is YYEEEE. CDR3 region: CASTRKPTGPGEQYF. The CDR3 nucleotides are TGTGCCAGCACCCGTAAACCCACAGGACCCGGCGAGCAGTACTTC.

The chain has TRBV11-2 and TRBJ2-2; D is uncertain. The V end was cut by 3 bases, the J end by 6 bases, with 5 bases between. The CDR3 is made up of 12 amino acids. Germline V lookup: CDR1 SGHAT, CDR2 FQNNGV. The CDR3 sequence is CASSFGPGELFF. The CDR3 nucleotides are TGTGCCAGCAGCTTTGGCCCCGGGGAGCTGTTTTTT.

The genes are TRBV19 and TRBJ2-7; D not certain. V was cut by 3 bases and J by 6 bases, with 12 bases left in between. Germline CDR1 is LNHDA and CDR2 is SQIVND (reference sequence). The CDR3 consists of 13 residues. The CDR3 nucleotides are TGTGCCAGTAGTATCGACTCGTACCTCGAGCAGTACTTC. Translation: CASSIDSYLEQYF.

CDR3 sequence reads: CASRAGFTYTEAFF. The CDR3 nucleotides are TGTGCCAGTAGGGCGGGTTTTACGTACACTGAAGCTTTCTTT. The chain has TRBV19 and TRBJ1-1; D not certain. This CDR3 region has 14 residues. Germline V gene lookup returns CDR1 LNHDA and CDR2 SQIVND (reference sequence). Trimming stripped 6 bases from V and 3 bases from J, with 14 bases between.

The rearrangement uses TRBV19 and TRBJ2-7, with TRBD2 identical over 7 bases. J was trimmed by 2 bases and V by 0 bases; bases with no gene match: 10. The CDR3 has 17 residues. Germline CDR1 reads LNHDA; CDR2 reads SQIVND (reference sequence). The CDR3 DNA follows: TGTGCCAGTAGTATAGAATCGGGGAGGGCTACCCCCTACGAGCAGTACTTC. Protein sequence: CASSIESGRATPYEQYF.

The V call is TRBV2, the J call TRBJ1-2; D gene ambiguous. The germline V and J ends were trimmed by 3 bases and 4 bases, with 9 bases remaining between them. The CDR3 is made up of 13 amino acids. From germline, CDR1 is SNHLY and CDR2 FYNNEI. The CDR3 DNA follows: TGTGCCAGCAGTGATGACCTCCCCTATGGCTACACCTTC. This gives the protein CASSDDLPYGYTF.

CDR3 residues: CASSGRGNRQPQHF. The CDR3 coding sequence is TGTGCCAGCAGCGGACGGGGAAATCGGCAGCCCCAGCATTTT. V and J are TRBV6-5 and TRBJ1-5; D is ambiguous. Germline CDR1 and CDR2: MNHEY and SVGAGI. The length of the CDR3 is 14 residues. V lost 6 bases and J lost 7, with 16 bases in between.

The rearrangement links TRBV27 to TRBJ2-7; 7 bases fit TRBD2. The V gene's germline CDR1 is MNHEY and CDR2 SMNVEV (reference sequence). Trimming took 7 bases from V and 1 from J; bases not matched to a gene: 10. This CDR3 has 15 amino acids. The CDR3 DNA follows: TGTGCCAGCAAGGGGAGGGCAGGGATTTCCTACGAGCAGTACTTC. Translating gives CASKGRAGISYEQYF.

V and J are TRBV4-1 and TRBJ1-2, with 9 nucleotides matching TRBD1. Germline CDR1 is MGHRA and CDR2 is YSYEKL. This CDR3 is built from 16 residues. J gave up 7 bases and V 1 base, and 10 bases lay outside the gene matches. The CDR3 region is CASSQGRLGQGGGYTF. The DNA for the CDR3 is TGCGCCAGCAGCCAAGGCAGACTGGGACAGGGCGGTGGCTACACCTTC.

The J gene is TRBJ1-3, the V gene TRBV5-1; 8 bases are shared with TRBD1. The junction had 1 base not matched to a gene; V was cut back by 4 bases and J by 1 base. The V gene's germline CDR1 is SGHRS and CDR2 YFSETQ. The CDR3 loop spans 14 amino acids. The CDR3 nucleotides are TGCGCCAGCAGCCGGACAGGGTCTGGAAACACCATATATTTT. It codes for CASSRTGSGNTIYF.

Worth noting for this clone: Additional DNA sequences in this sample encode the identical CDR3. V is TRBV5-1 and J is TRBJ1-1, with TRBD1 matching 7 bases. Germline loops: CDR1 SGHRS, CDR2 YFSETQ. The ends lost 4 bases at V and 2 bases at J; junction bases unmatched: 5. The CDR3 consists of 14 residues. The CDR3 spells CASSPGQPNTEAFF. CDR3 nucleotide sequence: TGCGCCAGCAGCCCGGGACAGCCAAACACTGAAGCTTTCTTT.

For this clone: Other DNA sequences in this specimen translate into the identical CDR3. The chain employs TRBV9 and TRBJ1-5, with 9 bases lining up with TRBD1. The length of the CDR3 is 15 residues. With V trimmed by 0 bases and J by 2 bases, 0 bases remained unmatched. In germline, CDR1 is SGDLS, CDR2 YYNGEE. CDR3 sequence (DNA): TGTGCCAGCAGCGTAGGGACAGGGGGCAATCAGCCCCAGCATTTT. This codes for CASSVGTGGNQPQHF.

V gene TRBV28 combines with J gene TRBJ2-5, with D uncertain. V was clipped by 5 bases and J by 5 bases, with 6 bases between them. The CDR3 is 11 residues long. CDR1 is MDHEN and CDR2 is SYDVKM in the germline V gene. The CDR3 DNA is TGTGCCAGCAGTCACATCGAGACCCAGTACTTC. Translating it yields CASSHIETQYF. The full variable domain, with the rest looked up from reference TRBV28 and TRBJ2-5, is DVKVTQSSRYLVKRTGEKVFLECVQDMDHENMFWYRQDPGLGLRLIYFSYDVKMKEKGDIPEGYSVSREKKERFSLILESASTNQTSMYLCASSHIETQYFGPGTRLLVL.

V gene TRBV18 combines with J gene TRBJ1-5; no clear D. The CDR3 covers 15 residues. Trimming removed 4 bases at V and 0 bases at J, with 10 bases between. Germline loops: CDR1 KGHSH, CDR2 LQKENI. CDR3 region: CASSRSPYSNQPQHF. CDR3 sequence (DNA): TGTGCCAGCTCACGGTCACCTTATAGCAATCAGCCCCAGCATTTT.

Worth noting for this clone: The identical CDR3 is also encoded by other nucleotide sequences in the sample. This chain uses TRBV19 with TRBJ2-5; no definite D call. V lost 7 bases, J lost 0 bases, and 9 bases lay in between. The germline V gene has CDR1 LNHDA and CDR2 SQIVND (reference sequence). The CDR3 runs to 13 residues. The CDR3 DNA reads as TGTGCCAGTATGGGTCCGAACCAAGAGACCCAGTACTTC. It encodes CASMGPNQETQYF. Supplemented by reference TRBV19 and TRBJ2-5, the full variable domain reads DGGITQSPKYLFRKEGQNVTLSCEQNLNHDAMYWYRQDPGQGLRLIYYSQIVNDFQKGDIAEGYSVSREKKESFPLTVTSAQKNPTAFYLCASMGPNQETQYFGPGTRLLVL.

The CDR3 here is CAWIGAAEYEQYF. The CDR3 nucleotides read TGTGCCTGGATCGGCGCTGCGGAGTACGAGCAGTACTTC. This chain links TRBV30 with TRBJ2-7, with D hard to call. This CDR3 spans 13 amino acids. Trimming removed 4 bases from V and 4 bases from J, with 14 bases in between. CDR1 is GTSNPN and CDR2 is SVGIG in the germline V gene (reference sequence).

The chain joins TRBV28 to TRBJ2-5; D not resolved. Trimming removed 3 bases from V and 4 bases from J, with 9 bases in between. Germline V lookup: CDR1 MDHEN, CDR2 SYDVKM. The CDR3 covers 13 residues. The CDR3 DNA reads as TGTGCCAGCAGTTTTGGGGTTCGAGAGACCCAGTACTTC. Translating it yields CASSFGVRETQYF.

In DNA, the CDR3 is TGTGCCAGCAGCTCCTATACTAGCGGGAGGGAGACCCAGTACTTC. Translating gives CASSSYTSGRETQYF. This chain joins TRBV7-2 and TRBJ2-5; 12 bases line up with TRBD2. This CDR3 contains 15 residues. Per germline, CDR1 SGHTA and CDR2 FQGNSA. After removal of 4 bases from V and 5 bases from J, the junction contained 5 bases not matched to a gene.

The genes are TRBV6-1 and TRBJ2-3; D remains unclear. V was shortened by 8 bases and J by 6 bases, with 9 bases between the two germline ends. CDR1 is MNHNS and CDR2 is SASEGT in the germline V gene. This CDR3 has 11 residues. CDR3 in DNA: TGTGCCAGCCTTTCCTGGGATACGCAGTATTTT. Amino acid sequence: CASLSWDTQYF.

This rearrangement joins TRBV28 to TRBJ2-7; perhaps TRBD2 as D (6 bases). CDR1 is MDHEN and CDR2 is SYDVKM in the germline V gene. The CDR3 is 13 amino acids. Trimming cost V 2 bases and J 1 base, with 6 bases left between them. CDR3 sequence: CASSLAGSYEQYF. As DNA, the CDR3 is TGTGCCAGCAGTTTAGCGGGATCCTACGAGCAGTACTTC.

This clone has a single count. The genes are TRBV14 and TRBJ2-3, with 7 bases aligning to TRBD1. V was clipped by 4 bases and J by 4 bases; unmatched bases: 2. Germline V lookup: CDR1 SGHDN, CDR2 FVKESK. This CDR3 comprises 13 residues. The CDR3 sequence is CASSRQGADTQYF. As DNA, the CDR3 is TGTGCCAGCAGCCGACAGGGCGCAGATACGCAGTATTTT.

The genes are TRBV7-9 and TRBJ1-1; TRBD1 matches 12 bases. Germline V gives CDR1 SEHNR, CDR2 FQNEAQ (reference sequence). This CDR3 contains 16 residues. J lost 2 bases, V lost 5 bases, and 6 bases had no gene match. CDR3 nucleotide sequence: TGTGCCAGCAGCCAAGGGACAGGGGGCAAAAACACTGAAGCTTTCTTT. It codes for CASSQGTGGKNTEAFF.